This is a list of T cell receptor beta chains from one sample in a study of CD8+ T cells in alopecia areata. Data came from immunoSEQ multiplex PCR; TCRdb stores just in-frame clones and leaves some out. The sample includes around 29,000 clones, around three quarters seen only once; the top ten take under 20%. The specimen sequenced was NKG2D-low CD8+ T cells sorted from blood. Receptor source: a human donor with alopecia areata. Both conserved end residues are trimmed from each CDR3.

cdr3_aa: ASNLAGAEDTQY
v_call: TRBV5-1
j_call: TRBJ2-3

cdr3_aa: ASQGATSYNEQF
v_call: TRBV2
j_call: TRBJ2-1

cdr3_aa: ASSLKGQGEYEQY
v_call: TRBV27
j_call: TRBJ2-7

cdr3_aa: AWSVRGVGADTQY
v_call: TRBV30
j_call: TRBJ2-3

cdr3_aa: SVEASGSYEQY
v_call: TRBV29-1
j_call: TRBJ2-7

cdr3_aa: ATSTDWLRETQY
v_call: TRBV15
j_call: TRBJ2-5

cdr3_aa: ASSLQTGDGTDTQY
v_call: TRBV27
j_call: TRBJ2-3

cdr3_aa: ASSSPIGQGAFADTQY
v_call: TRBV7-3
j_call: TRBJ2-3

cdr3_aa: SAKTGEGYEQY
v_call: TRBV29-1
j_call: TRBJ2-7

cdr3_aa: ASSPLSWEETQY
v_call: TRBV27
j_call: TRBJ2-5

cdr3_aa: ASSSGSTLREQY
v_call: TRBV27
j_call: TRBJ2-7

cdr3_aa: ASSLGTSGAVDTQY
v_call: TRBV27
j_call: TRBJ2-3

cdr3_aa: ASSQGAQPQH
v_call: TRBV4-2
j_call: TRBJ1-5

cdr3_aa: ASSAKVTDTQY
v_call: TRBV6-4
j_call: TRBJ2-3

cdr3_aa: ASSSSPEAF
v_call: TRBV7-9
j_call: TRBJ1-1

cdr3_aa: ASTPTSGRTDTQY
v_call: TRBV27
j_call: TRBJ2-3

cdr3_aa: SVVGGGPTSTDTQY
v_call: TRBV29-1
j_call: TRBJ2-3

cdr3_aa: ASSLGGEYNEQF
v_call: TRBV27
j_call: TRBJ2-1

cdr3_aa: ASSQGLAGGPGQCEQY
v_call: TRBV4-1
j_call: TRBJ2-7

cdr3_aa: ASSPSVLPDNTDTQY
v_call: TRBV4-3
j_call: TRBJ2-3

cdr3_aa: ASSLLVGQGAVVEQF
v_call: TRBV18
j_call: TRBJ2-1

cdr3_aa: ASSAGELF
v_call: TRBV30
j_call: TRBJ2-2

cdr3_aa: ASSVEAGGWNEQF
v_call: TRBV9
j_call: TRBJ2-1

cdr3_aa: ASRQLPGKQF
v_call: TRBV6-1
j_call: TRBJ2-1

cdr3_aa: ASSQYGTGGADQPQH
v_call: TRBV4-2
j_call: TRBJ1-5

cdr3_aa: SVRDSQETQY
v_call: TRBV29-1
j_call: TRBJ2-5

cdr3_aa: ASSLGGNPYEQY
v_call: TRBV4-2
j_call: TRBJ2-7

cdr3_aa: ASSEDALPHQPQH
v_call: TRBV6-1
j_call: TRBJ1-5

cdr3_aa: ASQRNTEAF
v_call: TRBV28
j_call: TRBJ1-1

cdr3_aa: AGSKSSITGELF
v_call: TRBV28
j_call: TRBJ2-2

cdr3_aa: ASSSRDGTYEQY
v_call: TRBV7-9
j_call: TRBJ2-7

cdr3_aa: SVGSGTGGYEQY
v_call: TRBV29-1
j_call: TRBJ2-7

cdr3_aa: ASSTTRLVGLAYEQY
v_call: TRBV7-9
j_call: TRBJ2-7

cdr3_aa: ASSPGPVSYEQY
v_call: TRBV5-4
j_call: TRBJ2-7

cdr3_aa: AWKKSGNTIY
v_call: TRBV30
j_call: TRBJ1-3

cdr3_aa: ASRDIYGYT
v_call: TRBV7-9
j_call: TRBJ1-2

cdr3_aa: ASSIVGATSYNEQF
v_call: TRBV19
j_call: TRBJ2-1

cdr3_aa: SVEGGMNTEAF
v_call: TRBV29-1
j_call: TRBJ1-1

cdr3_aa: ASSLRGARNEQF
v_call: TRBV13
j_call: TRBJ2-1

cdr3_aa: ASSLLQGPEQF
v_call: TRBV7-8
j_call: TRBJ2-1

cdr3_aa: ASSLTDQLY
v_call: TRBV13
j_call: TRBJ2-3

cdr3_aa: ASSPMTGGAYEQY
v_call: TRBV4-1
j_call: TRBJ2-7

cdr3_aa: ASSFLDRLLEQY
v_call: TRBV9
j_call: TRBJ2-7

cdr3_aa: ASGLAGVNEQF
v_call: TRBV19
j_call: TRBJ2-1

cdr3_aa: ASSSRTSGIGEQY
v_call: TRBV28
j_call: TRBJ2-7

cdr3_aa: ASSVETGGMKDEQF
v_call: TRBV9
j_call: TRBJ2-1

cdr3_aa: ASSLSIGGHEQY
v_call: TRBV27
j_call: TRBJ2-7

cdr3_aa: ASSFVPVYEQY
v_call: TRBV5-1
j_call: TRBJ2-7

cdr3_aa: ASSEGNEQF
v_call: TRBV25-1
j_call: TRBJ2-1

cdr3_aa: ASSFYLSAADTQY
v_call: TRBV27
j_call: TRBJ2-3

cdr3_aa: SVEGDPDYQQY
v_call: TRBV29-1
j_call: TRBJ2-7

cdr3_aa: ASSLERAAYYEQY
v_call: TRBV28
j_call: TRBJ2-7

cdr3_aa: ASSQDHLGLSETQY
v_call: TRBV4-3
j_call: TRBJ2-5

cdr3_aa: ATSRRLAGEGETQY
v_call: TRBV15
j_call: TRBJ2-5

cdr3_aa: ASGNYEQY
v_call: TRBV27
j_call: TRBJ2-7

cdr3_aa: ASSQSMFSYNEQF
v_call: TRBV4-2
j_call: TRBJ2-1

cdr3_aa: ASSYGAGGREQY
v_call: TRBV6-5
j_call: TRBJ2-7

cdr3_aa: ASSAGQDTYEQY
v_call: TRBV5-1
j_call: TRBJ2-7

cdr3_aa: SARGEDGYT
v_call: TRBV20-1
j_call: TRBJ1-2

cdr3_aa: SVVGGEQY
v_call: TRBV29-1
j_call: TRBJ2-7